This entry describes one T cell receptor beta chain. This sample is drawn from a study of blood T cell repertoires in COVID-19. Study context: Sources were T cells, B-cell-depleted T cells, or PBMCs; the material itself was cDNA or gDNA.

The CDR3 extends over 17 amino acids. The V gene end was trimmed by 6 bases and the J gene end by 2 bases; junction bases not matched to a gene: 15. Germline-derived CDR1 and CDR2 are SNHLY and FYNNEI. The protocol was immunoSEQ multiplex PCR, while the TCRdb copy is restricted to in-frame clones and leaves out a portion. The sample holds about 46,000 clones, 80% to 90% seen once. The chain uses TRBV2 and TRBJ1-1; 7 nucleotides line up with TRBD1. This TCR came from a human donor with active COVID-19. The donor label of this sample is uncertain. The sequenced sample consisted of peripheral blood. The CDR3 spells CASREENWDSHNTEAFF. The CDR3 coding sequence is TGTGCCAGCAGGGAGGAGAATTGGGACAGCCACAACACTGAAGCTTTCTTT.